This TCR beta chain is drawn from a study of beta chain features in type 1 diabetes. The study, taken as a whole, reports: People with Type 1 diabetes carried modestly yet significantly shorter TCRB CDR3s in all four CD4+ subsets. Healthy donors had naive, central memory and Treg TCRB repertoires that appeared less similar than those seen among patients.

A CD45RO/CCR7/CD25/CD127/CD95/CD27 panel sorted naive, central memory, regulatory and stem cell-like memory CD4+ cells. Sorting produced populations that all topped 95% purity. The investigators reverse transcribed all of the isolated RNA, so they sequenced expressed TCRB transcripts. The protocol was immunoSEQ multiplex PCR, while the TCRdb copy is restricted to in-frame clones and leaves out a portion. Here the sample spans a few hundred thousand clones, roughly an eighth being singletons. The CDR3 has 12 residues. V shed 10 bases and J shed 7 bases, with 16 bases lying between them. CDR1 is MNHEY and CDR2 is SMNVEV in the germline V gene (reference sequence). As regards this clone: Its matching antigen is unknown.

The chain is built from TRBV27 and TRBJ2-5, with D tentatively TRBD1 (6 bases). Sequenced input: naive CD4+ T cells from blood. The TCR comes from a man between 25 and 39 years old with type 1 diabetes. The chain's CDR3 is CATADRGGTQYF. CDR3 nucleotide sequence: TGTGCCACCGCCGACCGAGGGGGGACCCAGTACTTC.